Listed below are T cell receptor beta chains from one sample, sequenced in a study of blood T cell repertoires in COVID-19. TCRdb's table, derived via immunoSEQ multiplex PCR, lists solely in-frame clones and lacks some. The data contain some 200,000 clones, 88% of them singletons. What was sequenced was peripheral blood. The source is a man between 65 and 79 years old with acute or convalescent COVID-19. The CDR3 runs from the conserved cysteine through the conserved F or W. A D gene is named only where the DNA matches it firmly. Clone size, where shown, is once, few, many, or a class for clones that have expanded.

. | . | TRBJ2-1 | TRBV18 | TGTGCCAGCTCACCACTCCGGGAATCCTACAATGAGCAGTTCTTC | CASSPLRESYNEQFF
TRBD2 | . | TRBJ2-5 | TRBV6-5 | TGTGCCATTGGACTAGCGTGGGAGACCCAGTACTTC | CAIGLAWETQYF
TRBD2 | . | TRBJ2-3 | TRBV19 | TGTGCCAGTAGTATGACTAGCGGGAGAATGCAGTATTTT | CASSMTSGRMQYF
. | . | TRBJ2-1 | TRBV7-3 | TGTGCCAGCAGCTCCGGTTTTAGCGAAGATGAGCAGTTCTTC | CASSSGFSEDEQFF
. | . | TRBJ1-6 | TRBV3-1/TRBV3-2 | TGTGCCAGCAGCCCTCGACAAAAAGCATCTTCACCCCTCCACTTT | CASSPRQKASSPLHF
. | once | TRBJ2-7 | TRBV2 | TGTGCCAGCAGTGTTACCCCCCAGGGGGAGCAGTACTTC | CASSVTPQGEQYF
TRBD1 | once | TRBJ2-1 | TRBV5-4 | TGTGCCAGCAGCCCACAGGGGGCCGGCTACAATGAGCAGTTCTTC | CASSPQGAGYNEQFF
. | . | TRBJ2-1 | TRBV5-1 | TGCGCCAGCCTCGGGTACAATGAGCAGTTCTTC | CASLGYNEQFF
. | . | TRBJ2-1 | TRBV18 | TGTGCCAGCTCACCAACCAGCGTGGAGGCTGAGCAGTTCTTC | CASSPTSVEAEQFF
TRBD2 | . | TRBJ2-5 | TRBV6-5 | TGTGCCAGCAGTTACGGGCTAGCGGGAGGTTGGGAGACCCAGTACTTC | CASSYGLAGGWETQYF
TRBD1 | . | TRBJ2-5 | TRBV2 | TGTGCCAGCAGGAGTGCCGGGACAGGGTCCCAAGAGACCCAGTACTTC | CASRSAGTGSQETQYF
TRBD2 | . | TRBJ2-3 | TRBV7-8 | TGTGCCAGCAGCTTCCCAGCGGGAGTGGGGCCAGATACGCAGTATTTT | CASSFPAGVGPDTQYF
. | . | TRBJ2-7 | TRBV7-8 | TGTGCCAGCAGTCCTTTTCGGGAGAGCTCCTACGAGCAGTACTTC | CASSPFRESSYEQYF
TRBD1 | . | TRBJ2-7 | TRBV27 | TGTGCCAGCAGTTTATCGCAGGGGGCGACCTACGAGCAGTACTTC | CASSLSQGATYEQYF
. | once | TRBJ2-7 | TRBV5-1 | TGCGCCAGCAGCTTGGCTTTCGGGGGTGCTACCTACGAGCAGTACTTC | CASSLAFGGATYEQYF
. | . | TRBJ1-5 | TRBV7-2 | TGTGCCAGCAGCATCCGGACAGTAGATCAGCCCCAGCATTTT | CASSIRTVDQPQHF
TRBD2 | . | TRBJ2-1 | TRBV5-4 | TGTGCCAGCAGCTTGGGCCTGACTAGCGGGAGAGGCAATGAGCAGTTCTTC | CASSLGLTSGRGNEQFF
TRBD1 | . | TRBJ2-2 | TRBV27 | TGTGCCAGCAGTCCCTTGAGAGGGACAGGGGGCGCCGGGGTTGGTACCGGGGAGCTGTTTTTT | CASSPLRGTGGAGVGTGELFF
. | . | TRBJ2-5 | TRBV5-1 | TGCGCCAGCAGCTTGGCCCCTGGCAGGGTAGGAGAGACCCAGTACTTC | CASSLAPGRVGETQYF
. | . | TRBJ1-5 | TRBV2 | TGTGCCAGCACCCTTGAGGGGCCCCAGCATTTT | CASTLEGPQHF
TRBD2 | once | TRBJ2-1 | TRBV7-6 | TGTGCCAGCAGCTTAGGGTTAGCGGGGGACAATGAGCAGTTCTTC | CASSLGLAGDNEQFF
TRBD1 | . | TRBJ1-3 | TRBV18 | TGTGCCAGCTCACCCGGGACAGCTGGAAACACCATATATTTT | CASSPGTAGNTIYF
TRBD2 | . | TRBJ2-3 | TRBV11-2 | TGTGCCAGCAGCTTAGCCGGCGGGAGGCGGGCAGATACGCAGTATTTT | CASSLAGGRRADTQYF
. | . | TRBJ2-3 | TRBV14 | TGTGCCAGCAGCCTAAGCGCGACAGATACGCAGTATTTT | CASSLSATDTQYF
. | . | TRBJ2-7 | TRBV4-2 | TGTGCCAGCAGTTCCGACAGCACCTACGAGCAGTACTTC | CASSSDSTYEQYF
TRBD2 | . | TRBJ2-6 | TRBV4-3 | TGCGCCAGCAGCCCGCTAGCGGGGGGTTTAGGATTCTCTGGGGCCAACGTCCTGACTTTC | CASSPLAGGLGFSGANVLTF
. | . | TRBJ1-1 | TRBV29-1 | TGCAGCGTCGAGCCTCCTACTGAAGCTTTCTTT | CSVEPPTEAFF
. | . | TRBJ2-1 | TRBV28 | TGTGCCAGCAGCCTACAGTACCGGGATAAGCAGTTCTTC | CASSLQYRDKQFF
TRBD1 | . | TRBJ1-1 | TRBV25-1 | TGTGCCAGCCGACCCAGGGGGAGCTACATGAACACTGAAGCTTTCTTT | CASRPRGSYMNTEAFF
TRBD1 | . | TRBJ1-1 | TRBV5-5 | TGTGCCAGCAGGTGGACAGGGAACACTGAAGCTTTCTTT | CASRWTGNTEAFF
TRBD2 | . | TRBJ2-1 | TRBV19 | TGTGCCAGCCGGACTAGCGTCTCCTACAATGAGCAGTTCTTC | CASRTSVSYNEQFF
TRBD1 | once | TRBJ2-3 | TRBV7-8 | TGTGCCAGCAGCCGACGGACAGGGGGCACAGATACGCAGTATTTT | CASSRRTGGTDTQYF
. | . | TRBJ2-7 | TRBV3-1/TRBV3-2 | TGTGCCAGCAGCCCAAACTCCTACGAGCAGTACTTC | CASSPNSYEQYF
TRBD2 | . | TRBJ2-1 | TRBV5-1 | TGCGCCAGCAGCTTGGCGGGACTAGCGGGAATCGAGAGCTCCTACAATGAGCAGTTCTTC | CASSLAGLAGIESSYNEQFF
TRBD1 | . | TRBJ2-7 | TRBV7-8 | TGTGCCAGCAACGTGCCGGGACAGGGTTTCGAGCAGTACTTC | CASNVPGQGFEQYF
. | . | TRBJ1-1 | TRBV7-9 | TGTGCCAGCAACAAAGACAGAAACACTGAAGCTTTCTTT | CASNKDRNTEAFF
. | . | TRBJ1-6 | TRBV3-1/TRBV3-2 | TGTGCCAGCAGCCAAGATAGCAGTTATAATTCACCCCTCCACTTT | CASSQDSSYNSPLHF
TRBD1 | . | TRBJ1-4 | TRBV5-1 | TGCGCCAGCAGCCGGGACAGAGGGGAAAAACTGTTTTTT | CASSRDRGEKLFF
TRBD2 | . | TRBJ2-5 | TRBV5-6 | TGTGCCAGCATCCAGCTCCGGGGGGGAGAGACCCAGTACTTC | CASIQLRGGETQYF
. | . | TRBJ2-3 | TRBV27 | TGTGCCAGCAGAAGGGACTGGAGCACAGATACGCAGTATTTT | CASRRDWSTDTQYF